The 21 T cell receptor beta chains below all came from one sample that was sequenced in a study of yellow fever vaccine responses in identical twins. TCRdb fed the RT-PCR reads into MiXCR, producing one record per CDR3 protein. Of roughly 6,900 distinct CDR3 sequences in the sample, 84% are singletons; the top ten hold 3.4%. The sequencing here drew on T cells from blood (PBMCs), unsorted or a sorted subset (not recorded which), taken before or after yellow fever vaccination (not recorded which). The source is a woman aged 18 to 35 who received the yellow fever vaccine.

This clonotype was seen a few times. This chain uses TRBV29-1 with TRBJ2-3, with TRBD1 identical over 8 bases. Trimming took 4 bases from V and 6 from J; bases not matched to a gene: 3. The CDR3 runs 12 residues. Germline CDR1 reads SQVTM; CDR2 reads ANQGSEA. The CDR3 DNA sequence: TGCAGCGTTGCGGACAGGGCGGATACGCAGTATTTT. Amino acid sequence: CSVADRADTQYF.

The chain recombines TRBV29-1 with TRBJ2-7, with D maybe TRBD1 (5 bases). CDR1 and CDR2 (germline): SQVTM, ANQGSEA. The CDR3 spans 11 residues. The V and J ends lost 0 bases and 11 bases respectively, with 11 bases between them. The CDR3 DNA is TGCAGCGTTGAAGAGGGGCCGAAGGAGTACTTC. This translates into CSVEEGPKEYF.

The rearrangement links TRBV27 to TRBJ1-1; TRBD1 is a possible D gene (5 bases). V lost 3 bases to trimming and J lost 4 bases, with 9 bases between them. CDR1 MNHEY and CDR2 SMNVEV come from the germline V gene (reference sequence). The CDR3 contains 13 residues. CDR3 sequence: CASSLGPITEAFF. CDR3 bases: TGTGCCAGCAGTTTGGGACCCATCACTGAAGCTTTCTTT.

The chain uses TRBV12-3 or TRBV12-4 and TRBJ1-1; D is unclear. This CDR3 spans 14 amino acids. V was cut by 6 bases and J by 0 bases, with 11 bases left in between. The CDR3 bases are TGTGCCAGCAGACCTGGACGGATGAACACTGAAGCTTTCTTT. Its protein is CASRPGRMNTEAFF.

The chain employs TRBV5-5 and TRBJ1-4; no firm D call. The germline CDR1 and CDR2 sequences are SGHKS and YYEKEE (reference sequence). This CDR3 spans 16 amino acids. V was trimmed by 4 bases and J by 0 bases, leaving 13 bases between them. The DNA for the CDR3 is TGTGCCAGCAGCCCCGACCCCGGGGCAACTAATGAAAAACTGTTTTTT. Translated: CASSPDPGATNEKLFF. Full variable domain (missing parts from reference TRBV5-5 and TRBJ1-4): DAGVTQSPTHLIKTRGQQVTLRCSPISGHKSVSWYQQVLGQGPQFIFQYYEKEERGRGNFPDRFSARQFPNYSSELNVNALLLGDSALYLCASSPDPGATNEKLFFGSGTQLSVL.

The rearrangement uses TRBV23-1 and TRBJ2-7, with D perhaps matching TRBD2 (5 bases). TRBV23-1 falls under the ORF class, with uncertain function. With 6 bases removed from V and 0 bases from J, the gap between germline ends came to 6 bases. This CDR3 comprises 12 residues. This CDR3 reads CASRGSSYEQYF. CDR3 coding DNA: TGCGCCAGCAGAGGGAGCTCCTACGAGCAGTACTTC.

The chain couples TRBV4-2 to TRBJ2-7; TRBD2 matches at 7 bases. Germline lookup yields CDR1 LGHNA and CDR2 YNFKEQ. This CDR3 has 14 amino acids. V was pared by 6 bases and J by 6 bases, with 11 bases of the junction left unmatched. CDR3 amino acids: CASRHQGRDSEQYF. The DNA for the CDR3 is TGTGCCAGCAGACACCAAGGGAGGGATAGCGAGCAGTACTTC.

This chain joins TRBV21-1 and TRBJ2-5; the table assigns TRBD1, which was not confirmed against the DNA. TRBV21-1 is flagged as a pseudogene. CDR3 size: 14 residues. CDR3 DNA sequence: TGTGCCAGCAGCAAACCGGGACAGGGAGAGACCCAGTACTTC. Its protein product is CASSKPGQGETQYF.

The chain is built from TRBV7-2 and TRBJ2-7, with TRBD1 matching over 7 bases. Germline CDR1 SGHTA, CDR2 FQGNSA. CDR3 length: 15 residues. The V gene end was trimmed by 7 bases and the J gene end by 2 bases; junction bases not matched to a gene: 11. Written as DNA, the CDR3 is TGTGCCAGCAACGACGTAGGGGGCTTAACCTACGAGCAGTACTTC. Protein: CASNDVGGLTYEQYF.

This clonotype was observed a handful of times. This rearrangement joins TRBV19 to TRBJ2-1, with unresolved D. CDR1 is LNHDA, CDR2 SQIVND, per germline (reference sequence). There are 15 residues in the CDR3. Trimming left V 0 bases short and J 5 bases short, with 11 bases between. The DNA of the CDR3 is TGTGCCAGTAGTATAGAAGGAGAGCTAAACAATGAGCAGTTCTTC. Protein sequence: CASSIEGELNNEQFF.

Concerning this clonotype: The junction does not match germline at one end; this may be a read error. The V and J genes are TRBV7-9 and TRBJ2-7; 9 bases are shared with TRBD1. The germline V gene encodes CDR1 SEHNR and CDR2 FQNEAQ (reference sequence). The CDR3 spans 11 residues. Here the CDR3 reads CASSPEGQGSF. The DNA of the CDR3 is TGTGCCAGCAGCCCCGAGGGACAGGGTTCCTTC. The full variable domain, rest sourced from reference TRBV7-9 and TRBJ2-7, is DTGVSQNPRHKITKRGQNVTFRCDPISEHNRLYWYRQTLGQGPEFLTYFQNEAQLEKSRLLSDRFSAERPKGSFSTLEIQRTEQGDSAMYLCASSPEGQGSFGPGTRLTVT.

The V call is TRBV9, the J call TRBJ1-1, with a weak D call TRBD1 (5 bases). The V end lost 0 bases, the J end lost 4 bases, and 13 bases lay between the germline ends. This CDR3 contains 15 residues. CDR1 and CDR2 from the germline V gene are SGDLS and YYNGEE. The CDR3 loop is CASSVGVTGLTEAFF. The DNA of the CDR3 is TGTGCCAGCAGCGTAGGAGTTACAGGACTCACTGAAGCTTTCTTT.

The chain is built from TRBV29-1 and TRBJ1-2, with D tentatively TRBD1 (5 bases). V was cut by 5 bases and J by 4 bases, with 14 bases left in between. The germline CDR1 and CDR2 sequences are SQVTM and ANQGSEA. There are 13 residues in the CDR3. The DNA of the CDR3 is TGCAGCGTTCTCCTCCCCGGGACCTATGGCTACACCTTC. Its translation: CSVLLPGTYGYTF.

The chain recombines TRBV2 with TRBJ2-7; no definite D call. V lost 5 bases and J 0 bases, leaving 17 bases between the germline ends. The CDR3 sequence is 16 residues long. CDR1 and CDR2 (germline): SNHLY, FYNNEI. The CDR3 DNA reads as TGTGCCAGCAGTATCAGAGGCACTTTTAGCTCCTACGAGCAGTACTTC. Residues: CASSIRGTFSSYEQYF.

In nucleotides, the CDR3 is TGTGCCAGCAGCCATCTAGCGGGGGGACCTTCGGGAAACATTCAGTACTTC. Translation gives CASSHLAGGPSGNIQYF. V and J are TRBV4-2 and TRBJ2-4, with 11 bases lining up with TRBD2. The germline V gene encodes CDR1 LGHNA and CDR2 YNFKEQ. J gave up 6 bases and V 3 bases, and 10 bases lay outside the gene matches. The CDR3 runs to 17 residues.

This clonotype was picked up a small number of times. V gene TRBV12-3 or TRBV12-4 combines with J gene TRBJ2-7; 10 nucleotides agree with TRBD2. This CDR3 is built from 14 residues. The trim removed 4 bases at V and 2 bases at J, leaving 2 bases unmatched. The CDR3 region is CASSSSGGAYEQYF. The CDR3 DNA reads TGTGCCAGCAGTTCAAGCGGGGGGGCCTACGAGCAGTACTTC.

This rearrangement joins TRBV30 to TRBJ2-7; D gene unclear. The germline gives CDR1 GTSNPN, CDR2 SVGIG (reference sequence). V lost 0 bases and J 0 bases, leaving 6 bases between the germline ends. The CDR3 has 13 amino acids. Here the CDR3 reads CAWSVRSSYEQYF. The CDR3 DNA is TGTGCCTGGAGTGTACGAAGCTCCTACGAGCAGTACTTC.

This chain links TRBV30 with TRBJ2-5; no definite D call. The CDR3 consists of 14 residues. Germline V CDR1 and CDR2: GTSNPN, SVGIG (reference sequence). V was cut by 5 bases and J by 3 bases, with 16 bases left in between. Written as DNA, the CDR3 is TGTGCCTGGTCTCTGGCTAGGTCGAAAGAGACCCAGTACTTC. It specifies CAWSLARSKETQYF.

The chain joins TRBV11-2 to TRBJ1-1; no firm D call. V lost 0 bases, J lost 0 bases, and 11 bases lay in between. This CDR3 contains 16 residues. Germline V gene lookup returns CDR1 SGHAT and CDR2 FQNNGV. The chain's CDR3 is CASSLEGRSLNTEAFF. The CDR3 bases are TGTGCCAGCAGCTTAGAAGGACGGAGCCTGAACACTGAAGCTTTCTTT.

This chain connects TRBV4-3 to TRBJ2-1; 8 positions agree with TRBD2. J gave up 0 bases and V 4 bases, and 2 bases lay outside the gene matches. The CDR3 sequence is 15 residues long. Per the germline V gene, CDR1 is LGHNA and CDR2 is YSLEER. CDR3 in amino acids: CASSPGTSSYNEQFF. DNA of the CDR3: TGCGCCAGCAGCCCCGGGACTAGCTCCTACAATGAGCAGTTCTTC.

J is TRBJ2-3 and V is TRBV11-1; D perhaps matches TRBD2 (6 bases). Germline V CDR1 and CDR2: SGHAT, FQDESV (reference sequence). V lost 2 bases to trimming and J lost 1 base, with 13 bases between them. This CDR3 has 16 amino acids. The CDR3 is CASSLFSGVGTDTQYF. CDR3 DNA sequence: TGTGCCAGCAGCTTATTCTCGGGGGTGGGCACAGATACGCAGTATTTT.